These 20 T cell receptor beta chains were sequenced from one sample in a study of T cell changes during pregnancy in multiple sclerosis. Some clones are missing from TCRdb's copy, which holds only in-frame ones; the method was immunoSEQ multiplex PCR. Among over 70,000 clones, around 92% were seen once, and the ten largest hold about 2.5%. The sequencing here drew on peripheral blood, taken in the third trimester of pregnancy. These receptors all come from a female donor in good health, enrolled as a control in a pregnancy study.

V is TRBV28 and J is TRBJ2-1; 7 nucleotides agree with TRBD2. V lost 4 bases and J lost 3; bases outside the gene matches: 3. This CDR3 comprises 14 residues. Germline CDR1 is MDHEN and CDR2 is SYDVKM. DNA for the CDR3: TGTGCCAGCAGTTGGGCGGGGGTCTACAATGAGCAGTTCTTC. It encodes CASSWAGVYNEQFF.

The J gene is TRBJ2-3, the V gene TRBV4-2; the match to TRBD1 covers 8 bases. The CDR3 sequence is 17 residues long. CDR1 is LGHNA and CDR2 is YNFKEQ in the germline V gene. J lost 0 bases, V lost 0 bases, and 5 bases had no gene match. The CDR3 protein is CASSQDPQGASTDTQYF. Written as DNA, the CDR3 is TGTGCCAGCAGCCAAGATCCCCAGGGGGCAAGCACAGATACGCAGTATTTT.

The genes are TRBV11-3 and TRBJ2-1; D might be TRBD2 (5 bases). Germline V gene data show CDR1 as SGHNT and CDR2 as YENEEA. The CDR3 is made up of 15 amino acids. V was shortened by 5 bases and J by 5 bases, with 16 bases between the two germline ends. The DNA of the CDR3 is TGTGCCAGCAGCCCGGAAAGAGGACTTAACAATGAGCAGTTCTTC. Translating it yields CASSPERGLNNEQFF. The full variable domain, with the rest looked up from reference TRBV11-3 and TRBJ2-1, is EAGVVQSPRYKIIEKKQPVAFWCNPISGHNTLYWYLQNLGQGPELLIRYENEEAVDDSQLPKDRFSAERLKGVDSTLKIQPAELGDSAVYLCASSPERGLNNEQFFGPGTRLTVL.

The chain combines TRBV5-1 with TRBJ2-7; a weak D match, TRBD1 (6 bases). The CDR3 contains 14 residues. Germline CDR1 and CDR2: SGHRS and YFSETQ. Trimming shortened V by 4 bases and J by 2 bases, and 13 bases separated the two germline ends. In DNA form, the CDR3 reads TGCGCCAGCAGCCAAAGGGGGTCCACCTACGAGCAGTACTTC. Translated: CASSQRGSTYEQYF. Filled out from reference TRBV5-1 and TRBJ2-7, the complete variable domain reads KAGVTQTPRYLIKTRGQQVTLSCSPISGHRSVSWYQQTPGQGLQFLFEYFSETQRNKGNFPGRFSGRQFSNSRSEMNVSTLELGDSALYLCASSQRGSTYEQYFGPGTRLTVT.

In this sample, this clone turned up a few times. The chain has TRBV19 and TRBJ1-5; tentatively, D is TRBD1 (6 bases). This CDR3 has 13 amino acids. Looked up from germline, CDR1 is LNHDA and CDR2 is SQIVND (reference sequence). Trimming cost V 5 bases and J 7 bases, with 12 bases left between them. CDR3 in amino acids: CASSPQGRQPQHF. The CDR3 DNA reads as TGTGCCAGTAGTCCTCAGGGGCGGCAGCCCCAGCATTTT.

This clone was seen a handful of times. The genes are TRBV28 and TRBJ2-3, with TRBD2 identical over 8 bases. After removal of 2 bases from V and 5 bases from J, the junction contained 3 bases not matched to a gene. This CDR3 comprises 14 residues. Germline V gene lookup returns CDR1 MDHEN and CDR2 SYDVKM. The CDR3 DNA follows: TGTGCCAGCAGTTTAGGAGCGGGGGTAGATACGCAGTATTTT. Protein sequence: CASSLGAGVDTQYF.

V usage is TRBV6-5 and J usage is TRBJ2-7; 9 bases match TRBD1. The CDR3 is 15 residues long. The germline gives CDR1 MNHEY, CDR2 SVGAGI. J was trimmed by 5 bases and V by 5 bases; bases with no gene match: 10. Here the CDR3 reads CASSPLGTGLHEQYF. The DNA for the CDR3 is TGTGCCAGCAGTCCCCTCGGGACAGGGCTACACGAGCAGTACTTC.

The chain has TRBV5-1 and TRBJ1-1; unclear D gene. CDR1 SGHRS and CDR2 YFSETQ come from the germline V gene. There are 13 residues in the CDR3. The V gene lost 0 bases and the J gene lost 2 bases, with 5 bases spanning the gap. In DNA form, the CDR3 reads TGCGCCAGCAGCTTGGCGGGAAACACTGAAGCTTTCTTT. It yields the protein CASSLAGNTEAFF.

The V call is TRBV4-1, the J call TRBJ2-5; D gene unclear. Germline-derived CDR1 and CDR2 are MGHRA and YSYEKL. This CDR3 has 16 residues. Trimming cost V 2 bases and J 2 bases, with 15 bases left between them. CDR3 in DNA: TGCGCCAGCAGCCAAACGCCGGGTAGGAAACAAGAGACCCAGTACTTC. Encoded protein: CASSQTPGRKQETQYF.

The chain has TRBV7-8 and TRBJ2-2; 7 bases agree with TRBD2. In germline, CDR1 is SGHVS, CDR2 FQNEAQ. The CDR3 totals 13 residues. The CDR3 region is CASSSGNTGELFF. The CDR3 DNA reads TGTGCTTCGTCTAGCGGGAACACCGGGGAGCTGTTTTTT.

The chain joins TRBV5-4 to TRBJ2-7, with 9 bases matching TRBD2. In germline, CDR1 is SGHNT, CDR2 YYREEE (reference sequence). V shed 3 bases, J shed 4 bases, and the junction held 5 bases outside the gene matches. The CDR3 sequence is 14 residues long. The CDR3 nucleotides read TGTGCCAGCAGCTCTCCTAGCGGGGAATACGAGCAGTACTTC. Residues: CASSSPSGEYEQYF.

The rearrangement uses TRBV7-2 and TRBJ1-3, with 8 bases matching TRBD1. V lost 4 bases, J lost 4 bases, and 3 bases stayed unmatched. Per germline, CDR1 SGHTA and CDR2 FQGNSA. The CDR3 totals 14 residues. The CDR3 protein is CASSSQGAGNTIYF. Here the CDR3 DNA reads TGTGCCAGCAGCTCCCAGGGGGCCGGAAACACCATATATTTT.

This sequence joins TRBV29-1 and TRBJ1-5; no clear D. This CDR3 contains 12 residues. Germline CDR1 SQVTM, CDR2 ANQGSEA. The V and J ends lost 4 bases and 5 bases respectively, with 9 bases between them. The CDR3 here is CSVGGFDQPQHF. CDR3 nucleotide sequence: TGCAGCGTTGGAGGGTTCGATCAGCCCCAGCATTTT. Full variable domain (outside the CDR3, taken from reference TRBV29-1 and TRBJ1-5): SAVISQKPSRDICQRGTSLTIQCQVDSQVTMMFWYRQQPGQSLTLIATANQGSEATYESGFVIDKFPISRPNLTFSTLTVSNMSPEDSSIYLCSVGGFDQPQHFGDGTRLSIL.

This chain links TRBV6-1 with TRBJ2-3, with D perhaps matching TRBD2 (6 bases). Per germline, CDR1 MNHNS and CDR2 SASEGT. The CDR3 is made up of 13 amino acids. V was trimmed by 5 bases and J by 5 bases, leaving 11 bases between them. Here the CDR3 DNA reads TGTGCCAGCAGTTGGGGGGTTGGAGATACGCAGTATTTT. This gives the protein CASSWGVGDTQYF.

This clone has a single count. The J gene is TRBJ2-5, the V gene TRBV9; maybe TRBD1 (5 bases). The CDR3 is made up of 14 amino acids. CDR1 and CDR2 from the germline V gene are SGDLS and YYNGEE. V lost 3 bases and J 1 base, leaving 10 bases between the germline ends. CDR3 protein: CASSGGPPQETQYF. The CDR3 DNA reads TGTGCCAGCAGCGGGGGCCCCCCCCAAGAGACCCAGTACTTC.

V and J are TRBV28 and TRBJ2-4; the match to TRBD1 covers 8 bases. J was trimmed by 7 bases and V by 8 bases; bases with no gene match: 4. CDR3 length: 12 amino acids. In germline, CDR1 is MDHEN, CDR2 SYDVKM. The CDR3 loop is CASQGASNIQYF. As DNA, the CDR3 is TGTGCCAGCCAGGGGGCAAGTAACATTCAGTACTTC.

This rearrangement joins TRBV10-1 to TRBJ1-5; TRBD1 matches 10 bases. The CDR3 has 16 residues. V gave up 4 bases and J gave up 5 bases; unmatched junction bases: 8. Germline values: CDR1 WNHNN, CDR2 SYGVQD (reference sequence). The CDR3 spells CASSVPGTGEDQPQHF. DNA of the CDR3: TGCGCCAGCAGTGTCCCTGGGACAGGGGAAGATCAGCCCCAGCATTTT.

A few counts support this clone. The rearrangement links TRBV27 to TRBJ2-1, with TRBD2 matching over 9 bases. CDR1 and CDR2 from the germline V gene are MNHEY and SMNVEV (reference sequence). Unmatched junction bases numbered 8, after V lost 7 bases and J lost 4 bases. The length of the CDR3 is 15 residues. The CDR3 DNA follows: TGTGCCAGCATCCGAACTAGCGGGTATTACAATGAGCAGTTCTTC. As protein: CASIRTSGYYNEQFF.

The gene calls are TRBV27 and TRBJ2-5; TRBD2 agrees at 12 bases. CDR1 is MNHEY and CDR2 is SMNVEV in the germline V gene (reference sequence). After removal of 6 bases from V and 5 bases from J, the junction contained 13 bases not matched to a gene. The CDR3 has 17 amino acids. This CDR3 reads CASSLLASGGVRETQYF. CDR3 nucleotides: TGTGCCAGCAGCTTACTGGCTAGCGGGGGGGTCAGGGAGACCCAGTACTTC.

The chain has TRBV11-2 and TRBJ2-5; D perhaps matches TRBD2 (5 bases). CDR3 length: 15 residues. CDR1 SGHAT and CDR2 FQNNGV come from the germline V gene. Trimming took 0 bases from V and 1 from J, leaving 9 bases between them. DNA for the CDR3: TGTGCCAGCAGCTTAGATGCGGGTCTCCAAGAGACCCAGTACTTC. This codes for CASSLDAGLQETQYF.